The present entry profiles one TCR beta chain with its context. Its antigen is not known. This record belongs to a study of long-term antiretroviral therapy in people with HIV. Broader study findings: HIV repertoires showed narrower CDR3 length ranges than controls.

The immunoSEQ assay was v3.0, run at survey level. Per-sample sequencing targets were roughly 40,000-50,000 T-cell genomes. Clones were read by immunoSEQ multiplex PCR, and TCRdb kept only the in-frame ones, dropping some. The sample holds about 24,000 clones; 70% to 85% are singletons and the top ten take approximately 5.7%. After removal of 9 bases from V and 4 bases from J, the junction contained 14 bases not matched to a gene. Germline CDR1 reads MDHEN; CDR2 reads SYDVKM. There are 15 residues in the CDR3. The sample in question was unsorted PBMCs, obtained 4.4 years after starting antiretroviral therapy. The source is a man younger than 40 with HIV. The gene calls are TRBV28 and TRBJ2-7; 8 bases agree with TRBD1. CDR3 sequence reads: CASRAGYTGGYEQYF. For the CDR3, the DNA is TGTGCCAGTCGCGCAGGGTATACAGGGGGGTACGAGCAGTACTTC.